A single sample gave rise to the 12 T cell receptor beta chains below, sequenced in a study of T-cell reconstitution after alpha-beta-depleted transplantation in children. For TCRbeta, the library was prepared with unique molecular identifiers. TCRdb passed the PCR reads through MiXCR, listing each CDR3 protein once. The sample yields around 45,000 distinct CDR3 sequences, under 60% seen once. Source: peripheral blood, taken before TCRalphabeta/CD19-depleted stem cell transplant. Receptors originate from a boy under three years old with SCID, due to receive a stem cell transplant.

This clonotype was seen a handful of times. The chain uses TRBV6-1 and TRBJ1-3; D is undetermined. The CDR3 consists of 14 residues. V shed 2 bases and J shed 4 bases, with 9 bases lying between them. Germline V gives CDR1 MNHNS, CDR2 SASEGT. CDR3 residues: CASSELAEGNTIYF. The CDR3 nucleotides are TGTGCCAGCAGTGAATTAGCAGAAGGAAACACCATATATTTT.

CDR3 in amino acids: CASSFGAGWNQPQHF. The CDR3, as DNA: TGTGCCAGCAGTTTCGGCGCAGGGTGGAATCAGCCCCAGCATTTT. This sequence joins TRBV6-5 and TRBJ1-5; the D gene is possibly TRBD1 (5 bases). The CDR3 is 15 residues long. Trimming left V 4 bases short and J 4 bases short, with 14 bases between. CDR1 and CDR2 from the germline V gene are MNHEY and SVGAGI.

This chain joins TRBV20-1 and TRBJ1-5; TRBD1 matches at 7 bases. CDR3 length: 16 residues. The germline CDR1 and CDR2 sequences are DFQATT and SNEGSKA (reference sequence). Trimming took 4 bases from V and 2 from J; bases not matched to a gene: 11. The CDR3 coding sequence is TGCAGTGCTAACGCCATGACAGGGTGGGGCAATCAGCCCCAGCATTTT. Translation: CSANAMTGWGNQPQHF.

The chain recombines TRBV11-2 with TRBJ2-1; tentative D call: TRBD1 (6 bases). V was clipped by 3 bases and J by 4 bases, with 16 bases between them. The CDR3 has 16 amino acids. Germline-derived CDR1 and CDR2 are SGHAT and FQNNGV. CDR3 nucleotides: TGTGCCAGCAGCTTTCACAACAGGGTTAGTTACAATGAGCAGTTCTTC. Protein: CASSFHNRVSYNEQFF.

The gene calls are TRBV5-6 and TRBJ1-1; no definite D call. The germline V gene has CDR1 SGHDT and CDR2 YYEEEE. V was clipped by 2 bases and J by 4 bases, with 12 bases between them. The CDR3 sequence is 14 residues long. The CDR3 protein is CASSLGPRPTEAFF. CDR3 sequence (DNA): TGTGCCAGCAGCTTAGGCCCCCGGCCCACTGAAGCTTTCTTT.

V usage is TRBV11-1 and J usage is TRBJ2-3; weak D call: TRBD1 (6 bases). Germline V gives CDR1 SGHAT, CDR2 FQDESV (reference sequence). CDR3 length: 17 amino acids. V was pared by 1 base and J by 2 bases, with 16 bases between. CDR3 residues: CASSLEGDTGPTDTQYF. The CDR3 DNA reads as TGTGCCAGCAGCTTAGAGGGGGACACAGGGCCCACAGATACGCAGTATTTT.

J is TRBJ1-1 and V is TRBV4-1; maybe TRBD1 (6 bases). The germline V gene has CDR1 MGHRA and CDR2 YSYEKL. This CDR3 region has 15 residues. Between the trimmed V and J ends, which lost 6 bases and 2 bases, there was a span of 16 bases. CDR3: CASSPLGGGNTEAFF. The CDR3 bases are TGCGCCAGCAGTCCTCTAGGGGGGGGAAACACTGAAGCTTTCTTT.

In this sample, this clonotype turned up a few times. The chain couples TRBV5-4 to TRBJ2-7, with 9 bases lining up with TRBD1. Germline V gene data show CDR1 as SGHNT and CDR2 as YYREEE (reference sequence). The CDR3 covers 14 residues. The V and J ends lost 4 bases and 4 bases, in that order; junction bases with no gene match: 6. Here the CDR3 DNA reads TGTGCCAGCAGCCAGTACAGGGGGCCATACGAGCAGTACTTC. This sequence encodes CASSQYRGPYEQYF. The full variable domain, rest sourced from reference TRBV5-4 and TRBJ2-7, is ETGVTQSPTHLIKTRGQQVTLRCSSQSGHNTVSWYQQALGQGPQFIFQYYREEENGRGNFPPRFSGLQFPNYSSELNVNALELDDSALYLCASSQYRGPYEQYFGPGTRLTVT.

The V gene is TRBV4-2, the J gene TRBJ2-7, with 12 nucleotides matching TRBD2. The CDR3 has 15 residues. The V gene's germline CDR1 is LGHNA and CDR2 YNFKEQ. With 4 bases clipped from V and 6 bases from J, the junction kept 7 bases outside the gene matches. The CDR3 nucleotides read TGTGCCAGCAGCCGACGACTAGCGGGGGCCAGCGAGCAGTACTTC. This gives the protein CASSRRLAGASEQYF.

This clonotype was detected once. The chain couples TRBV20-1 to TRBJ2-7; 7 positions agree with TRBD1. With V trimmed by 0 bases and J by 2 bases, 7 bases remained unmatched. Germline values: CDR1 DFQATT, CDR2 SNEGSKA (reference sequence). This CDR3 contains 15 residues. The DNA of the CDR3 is TGCAGTGCTAGAGATAGACGACAGGGAGCCTACGAGCAGTACTTC. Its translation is CSARDRRQGAYEQYF.

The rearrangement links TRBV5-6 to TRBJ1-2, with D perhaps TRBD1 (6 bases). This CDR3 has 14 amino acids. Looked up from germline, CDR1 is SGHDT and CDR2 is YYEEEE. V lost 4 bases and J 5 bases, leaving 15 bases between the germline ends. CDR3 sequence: CASSNPGEGYGYTF. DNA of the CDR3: TGTGCCAGCAGCAACCCAGGGGAAGGTTATGGCTACACCTTC.

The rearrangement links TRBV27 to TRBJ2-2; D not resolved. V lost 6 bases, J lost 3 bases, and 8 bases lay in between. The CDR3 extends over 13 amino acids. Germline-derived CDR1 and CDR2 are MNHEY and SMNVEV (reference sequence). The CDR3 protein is CASRGLDTGELFF. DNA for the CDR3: TGTGCCAGCAGAGGGCTCGACACCGGGGAGCTGTTTTTT.